This T cell receptor beta chain was sequenced during a study of blood T cell repertoires in COVID-19. Background on the study: Whether acute or convalescent, the COVID-19 samples came from the United States, Italy and Spain.

The method was immunoSEQ multiplex PCR; TCRdb's version includes in-frame clones alone and lacks a portion of them. The sample includes 120,000 or so clones, roughly four fifths seen only once; the top ten take 9% to 14%. Germline V CDR1 and CDR2: SGHRS, YFSETQ. The CDR3 runs to 14 residues. V was clipped by 4 bases and J by 4 bases; unmatched bases: 5. Sequenced: peripheral blood. The origin of this receptor is a human donor in a cohort sampled during active COVID-19. The V call is TRBV5-1, the J call TRBJ1-3; 7 positions match TRBD1. CDR3 DNA: TGCGCCAGCAGCCCGACAGGGACGGGAAACACCATATATTTT. Its translation: CASSPTGTGNTIYF.